This paragraph covers one TCR beta chain sequence. What this receptor recognizes is not known. Within one base of it there is no much larger clone, and no base qualities were kept. The data originate from a study of T cell responses to AZD1222 COVID-19 vaccine (dated by TCRdb to 2020 to 2022). Study-level background: TCR sequencing covered over 230 trial participants: roughly 200 given two doses of AZD1222 and 26 given two doses of MenACWY control vaccine. Trial participants were enrolled into age subgroups of 18-55, 56-69 and 70-plus years, which contained 148, 28 and 57 TCR-sequenced participants, respectively.

The CDR3 regions of human TCRbeta chains were subjected to immunosequencing. As for the authors' bioinformatics: Repertoire TCRs were checked for matches against a reference library of SARS-CoV-2-specific TCRs that had been generated using the MIRA antigen-specificity platform. Breadth meant the fraction of unique TCRs that were SARS-CoV-2-associated, whereas depth meant the fraction of total T cells that were SARS-CoV-2-associated. Using the MIRA data, each spike-specific TCR was mapped to the spike region that the TCR reacts to and placed in a CD4 or CD8 class. Log10-transformed breadth and depth values were compared by one-way ANOVA with Sidak's multiple comparisons tests. Drawn from immuneACCESS, this table holds only the in-frame rearrangements with V and J called that TCRdb kept. Clones are partly lost; checked studies trace under half to an unresolved V gene and leave the rest unexplained. D and trimming were read from the DNA, whereas the V and J calls and clone size are those reported in that table. This sample holds around 150,000 clones; 80% to 95% were observed only once. The ten largest clones take up roughly 6% of the sample.

Sample time point, as interpreted from the label and publication: about 28 days (+/-7) after the second vaccine dose. AZD1222 recipients given second doses at about 4 weeks or at about 12 weeks were pooled, since spike-specific TCR depth and breadth were not found to differ between the two schedules. Vaccinee samples came from UK trials COV001 and COV002, including a single-blind randomized controlled phase 2/3 trial of AZD1222 (ChAdOx1 nCoV-19) in healthy adults. For TCRbeta chain sequencing, PBMC samples were collected from trial participants at day 0 and at day 28 after the second dose. The CDR3 runs 11 amino acids, cysteine and phenylalanine included. Only the CDR3 region is kept as DNA, spanning 33 bases read in frame from base 1. The investigation overall reported the following: The 56-69-year group was small, and its depth increase did not reach significance, likely because of low power. A significant rise in spike-specific TCR breadth and depth was observed after two AZD1222 doses relative to day 0 and relative to MenACWY recipients. The whole spike protein was spanned by vaccine-associated CD4 TCRs, and dominant responses were seen in regions 160-218 and 743-854. Participants were mostly white British, with more females than males. The authors suggested clonal diversity may have been underestimated. Nearly half of unique spike-specific TCRs reportedly recognized epitopes outside regions mutated in the B.1.351 and B.1.1.7 variants. Conclusions about previously exposed vaccinees are limited, since just 5 to 7 AZD1222 recipients were seropositive for SARS-CoV-2 at baseline. Because no day 14 peak-response samples were available, the repertoires could be characterized only after the peak T cell response.

The material sequenced was peripheral blood, taken 28 days after the second AZD1222 dose. The clonotype comes from an adult who received the AZD1222 COVID-19 vaccine. The chain links TRBV12-2 with TRBJ1-5. TRBV12-2 is a pseudogene. The nucleotide sequence reads as follows: TGTGCAAAATGGAGACGGGAGCCCCAGCATTTT. This yields the protein CAKWRREPQHF.